The 10 T cell receptor beta chains below come from one sample, sequenced in a study of T cells in tuberculosis. The protocol was immunoSEQ multiplex PCR, while the TCRdb copy is restricted to in-frame clones and leaves out a portion. Among about 59,000 clones, approximately 81% were seen once, and the ten largest hold 13%. Cells were sorted from thawed PBMC rested overnight and stained with GMM-loaded CD1B tetramer, viability dye and anti-CD3. The CD1B tetramers carried C32 glucose monomycolate purified from Rhodococcus equi. The sequencing input was CD1b-GMM tetramer-negative cells sorted from PBMCs. These TCRs come from an adult woman with latent tuberculosis.

The chain employs TRBV4-1 and TRBJ2-7, with TRBD1 as a possible D gene (5 bases). The CDR3 extends over 14 amino acids. V lost 5 bases, J lost 0 bases, and 11 bases lay in between. Germline CDR1 reads MGHRA; CDR2 reads YSYEKL. The CDR3 coding sequence is TGCGCCAGCAGCGCAGGGTGGTTCTCCTACGAGCAGTACTTC. As protein: CASSAGWFSYEQYF.

The chain is built from TRBV5-4 and TRBJ1-1, with TRBD1 matching 8 bases. Germline lookup yields CDR1 SGHNT and CDR2 YYREEE (reference sequence). The CDR3 consists of 16 residues. The junction had 12 bases not matched to a gene; V was cut back by 4 bases and J by 4 bases. CDR3 nucleotide sequence: TGTGCCAGCAGCCCCGGGGGCAGGGGGCGGGTCACTGAAGCTTTCTTT. This translates into CASSPGGRGRVTEAFF.

V gene TRBV18 combines with J gene TRBJ1-1, with a weak D call TRBD1 (5 bases). The germline gives CDR1 KGHSH, CDR2 LQKENI. Trimming removed 3 bases at V and 3 bases at J, with 14 bases between. There are 15 residues in the CDR3. This CDR3 is CASSPPGSWDTEAFF. Here the CDR3 DNA reads TGTGCCAGCTCACCTCCAGGGTCCTGGGACACTGAAGCTTTCTTT.

This rearrangement joins TRBV5-4 to TRBJ2-3, with D possibly TRBD1 on 5 matching bases. CDR3 length: 15 residues. Deletions cut 0 bases from V and 2 bases from J, with 10 bases between. CDR1 SGHNT and CDR2 YYREEE come from the germline V gene (reference sequence). CDR3 nucleotide sequence: TGTGCCAGCAGCTTGGCAGGGTACTACACAGATACGCAGTATTTT. Encoded protein: CASSLAGYYTDTQYF.

There are a few counts of this clone. The genes are TRBV5-6 and TRBJ1-2, with D perhaps TRBD1 (6 bases). V lost 3 bases to trimming and J lost 4 bases, with 10 bases between them. The germline V gene has CDR1 SGHDT and CDR2 YYEEEE. The CDR3 totals 13 residues. CDR3 loop: CASSYRAGYGYTF. The CDR3, as DNA: TGTGCCAGCAGCTACAGGGCCGGCTATGGCTACACCTTC.

This clone is deemed large (0.1 to 1%). The chain combines TRBV19 with TRBJ1-2; no clear D gene. In germline, CDR1 is LNHDA, CDR2 SQIVND (reference sequence). V was shortened by 6 bases and J by 0 bases, with 11 bases between the two germline ends. This CDR3 is 14 amino acids long. CDR3 nucleotide sequence: TGTGCCAGTAGCTCGAACTACCCTAACTATGGCTACACCTTC. It is translated as CASSSNYPNYGYTF.

The chain uses TRBV5-1 and TRBJ1-5; 9 nucleotides agree with TRBD1. The V gene's germline CDR1 is SGHRS and CDR2 YFSETQ. The V gene end was trimmed by 6 bases and the J gene end by 4 bases; junction bases not matched to a gene: 8. CDR3 length: 15 residues. DNA of the CDR3: TGCGCCAGCACTTTTGGGGACAGGGAGAATCAGCCCCAGCATTTT. Translation gives CASTFGDRENQPQHF.

The V gene is TRBV19, the J gene TRBJ1-3; 8 bases are shared with TRBD1. The CDR3 is 14 residues long. Germline lookup yields CDR1 LNHDA and CDR2 SQIVND (reference sequence). Losses at the gene ends were 9 bases for V and 4 bases for J; bases not matched to a gene: 8. The CDR3 bases are TGTGCCAGCTCCGGCCGGGACAGGGGAAACACCATATATTTT. It yields the protein CASSGRDRGNTIYF.

This sequence joins TRBV6-5 and TRBJ1-1, with TRBD1 identical over 7 bases. Germline trimming cut 7 bases from V and 4 bases from J; bases unmatched to any gene: 6. This CDR3 spans 13 amino acids. Germline V lookup: CDR1 MNHEY, CDR2 SVGAGI. The CDR3 loop reads CASTLNRGTEAFF. CDR3 in DNA: TGTGCCAGCACCCTAAACAGGGGCACTGAAGCTTTCTTT.

V is TRBV11-2 and J is TRBJ2-1; maybe TRBD2 (6 bases). V dropped 4 bases and J dropped 7 bases, with 26 bases sitting between them. Germline V CDR1 and CDR2: SGHAT, FQNNGV. CDR3 size: 18 residues. The CDR3 is CASSSVIGGAIRGNEQFF. The CDR3 nucleotides are TGTGCCAGCAGCTCAGTTATCGGCGGGGCAATCCGAGGGAATGAGCAGTTCTTC.